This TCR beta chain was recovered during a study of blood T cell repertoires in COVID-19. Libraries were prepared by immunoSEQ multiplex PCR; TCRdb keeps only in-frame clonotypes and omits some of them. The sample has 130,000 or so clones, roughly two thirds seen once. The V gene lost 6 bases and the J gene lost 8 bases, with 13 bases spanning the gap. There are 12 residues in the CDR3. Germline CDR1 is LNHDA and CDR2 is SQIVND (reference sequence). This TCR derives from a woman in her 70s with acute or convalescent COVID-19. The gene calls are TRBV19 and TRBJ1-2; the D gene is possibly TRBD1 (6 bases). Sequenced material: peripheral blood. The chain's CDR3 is CASRTGSLGYTF. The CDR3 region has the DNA TGTGCCAGTAGGACAGGCTCGCTCGGCTACACCTTC.